One sample yielded the 7 T cell receptor beta chains listed below, sequenced in a study of CD8+ T cells in alopecia areata. Extracted from the samples, RNA was reverse transcribed into cDNA to serve as the sequencing template. Libraries were prepared by immunoSEQ multiplex PCR; TCRdb keeps only in-frame clonotypes and omits some of them. The data show roughly 120,000 clones, with none appearing a single time. Sequencing used lesional skin. The receptors stem from a C3H/HeJ mouse with alopecia areata. This strain's MHC haplotype is H2-k.

This clone was seen only a few times. The protein in this entry is translated from the DNA; at residue 13 it differs from the protein listed in TCRdb. The gene names here belong to mouse. The CDR3 extends 3 residues past the end of the read, so its final part is completed from the germline J gene. The chain uses TRBV19 and TRBJ1-3; TRBD1 agrees at 9 bases. This CDR3 is 16 amino acids long. V was clipped by 2 bases and J by 0 bases; unmatched bases: 3. Looked up from germline, CDR1 is FNHDT and CDR2 is SITEND (reference sequence). Partial CDR3 DNA: TGTGCCAGCAGTATGGGACAGGGTTATTCTGGAAATACG. This gives the protein CASSMGQGYSGNT. The CDR3 reads in full as CASSMGQGYSGNTLYF.

This clone was picked up a small number of times. Gene names and germline refer to mouse. The read gets to within 4 residues of the CDR3 end, and the germline J gene fills in the rest. The same CDR3 can be traced to other DNA sequences in this sample. This rearrangement joins TRBV17 to TRBJ2-7; the match to TRBD1 covers 11 bases. This CDR3 comprises 13 residues. Germline V CDR1 and CDR2: MNHDT, YYDKIL. CDR3 protein: CASRGTGGYEQYF. Incomplete CDR3 DNA: TGTGCTAGCAGGGGGACAGGGGGATAT. Filled out from reference TRBV17 and TRBJ2-7, the complete variable domain reads DTTVKQNPRYKLARVGKPVNLICSQTMNHDTMYWYQKKPNQAPKLLLFYYDKILNREADTFEKFQSSRPNNSFCSLYIGSAGLEYSAMYLCASRGTGGYEQYFGPGTRLTVL.

This clone appeared a few times. Gene names and germline match the mouse. The read stops 4 residues short of the end of the CDR3; the missing end is completed from the germline J gene. V usage is TRBV19 and J usage is TRBJ2-1; 8 bases are a match to TRBD2. This CDR3 is 16 amino acids long. V shed 0 bases and J 1 base; nucleotides not matched to a gene: 3. Germline V lookup: CDR1 FNHDT, CDR2 SITEND (reference sequence). The CDR3 region is CASSIAWGENYAEQFF. The sequenced part of the CDR3 DNA is TGTGCCAGCAGTATAGCCTGGGGGGAAAACTATGCT. Filled out from reference TRBV19 and TRBJ2-1, the complete variable domain reads GGIITQTPKFLIGQEGQKLTLKCQQNFNHDTMYWYRQDSGKGLRLIYYSITENDLQKGDLSEGYDASREKKSSFSLTVTSAQKNEMAVFLCASSIAWGENYAEQFFGPGTRLTVL.

This clone was seen a handful of times. Gene names follow the mouse nomenclature. Read sequence stops 4 residues before the CDR3 end, and the germline J gene provides the missing end. The chain uses TRBV13-1 and TRBJ1-1, with TRBD1 matching 10 bases. Germline V gene lookup returns CDR1 NSHNY and CDR2 SYGAGN. The trim removed 4 bases at V and 3 bases at J, leaving 3 bases unmatched. This CDR3 is built from 14 residues. The chain's CDR3 is CASSLTGGDTEVFF. Incomplete CDR3 DNA: TGTGCCAGCAGTCTGACAGGGGGCGACACA.

This clone has more than one count but fewer than ten. Gene names and germline match the mouse. Read coverage stops 4 residues before the CDR3 terminus; the germline J gene supplies the remainder. The chain employs TRBV31 and TRBJ2-1; 11 bases fit TRBD2. V gave up 3 bases and J gave up 0 bases; unmatched junction bases: 4. The germline gives CDR1 GKSSPN, CDR2 SITVG. This CDR3 is 16 amino acids long. The CDR3 DNA, read in part, is TGTGCCTGGAGGCCCGGGACTGGGGGTAACTATGCT. Encoded protein: CAWRPGTGGNYA. The whole CDR3 protein reads CAWRPGTGGNYAEQFF.

To note about this clone: The gene names here belong to mouse. The CDR3 goes on 4 residues after the read ends, and that part is filled in from the germline J gene. The genes are TRBV1 and TRBJ2-4; D gene unclear. Trimming left V 3 bases short and J 0 bases short, with 7 bases between. This CDR3 has 14 residues. CDR1 is NSQYPW and CDR2 is LRSPGD in the germline V gene (reference sequence). CDR3 loop: CTCSAQNSQNTLYF. Partial CDR3 DNA: TGCACCTGCAGTGCTCAAAATAGTCAAAAC. Full variable domain (rest looked up from reference TRBV1 and TRBJ2-4): VTLLEQNPRWRLVPRGQAVNLRCILKNSQYPWMSWYQQDLQKQLQWLFTLRSPGDKEVKSLPGADYLATRVTDTELRLQVANMSQGRTLYCTCSAQNSQNTLYFGAGTRLSVL.

Remarks on this clone: Each gene name is a mouse one. The CDR3 end lies 4 residues beyond the end of the read and is filled in from the germline J gene. The rearrangement uses TRBV13-3 and TRBJ2-7, with TRBD2 matching over 8 bases. The germline V gene has CDR1 NNHDY and CDR2 SYVADS. CDR3 length: 15 residues. Losses at the gene ends were 2 bases for V and 0 bases for J; bases not matched to a gene: 4. The CDR3 sequence: CASSDWGAASYEQYF. Partial CDR3 DNA: TGTGCCAGCAGTGACTGGGGGGCTGCCTCCTAT.